This TCR beta chain stems from a study of human T cells and chemical hapten exposure (dated by TCRdb to about 2021). For the wider study: For sensitization, 2% DPC in acetone was applied to a roughly 2 cm by roughly 2 cm area of upper inner arm skin. Weekly therapeutic DPC doses were additionally applied to the scalp of patients throughout the approximately 25-week study period. Patch testing on the upper back used Finn chambers containing 0.01% DPC, with scoring done after 6 days according to International Contact Dermatitis Research Group standards. Most of the patients in the cohort were female, and the cohort covered alopecia areata with under or over 50% scalp involvement, alopecia totalis and alopecia universalis. Libraries were pooled for sequencing, and per-sample TCR yields varied mainly because of small differences in library volumes within the pool. The study tracked peripheral blood TCR repertoire changes in vivo during primary and secondary sensitization to the hapten diphenylcyclopropenone (DPC) in alopecia patients. Patient blood was sampled pre-sensitization (week 0) and at 2, 6 and about 24 weeks after DPC sensitization. Twenty-nine alopecia patients gave blood for TCR sequencing at one to four time points (pre-sensitization, 2, 6 and 24 weeks).

The time point label for this specimen denotes: patch test 1, 2 weeks after DPC sensitization. Sample treatment or condition, as interpreted from the label and publication: therapeutic diphenylcyclopropenone sensitization with weekly scalp DPC. At every patch-test visit, the blood draw took place before the patch test was put on. To be eligible, patients had to be aged 18 to 70, diagnosed with alopecia and judged suitable for DPC therapy, while pregnant patients were excluded. Total RNA was isolated from unfractionated whole blood collected in Tempus Blood RNA tubes. This clonotype has a count of ten or more. No cognate antigen has been identified for it. Its ends do not fully match the called genes, so a read error is possible. The CDR3, cysteine through phenylalanine, is 12 amino acids long. Only the CDR3 DNA is retained, 36 bases long and in frame from the first base. Sequences SEHNR (CDR1) and FQNEAQ (CDR2) are obtained from the germline V gene (reference sequence).

Libraries were prepared through RACE. TCRdb names NextSeq 500 as the instrument used. During library preparation, unique molecular identifiers were attached to individual cDNA molecules so that TCRs could be counted quantitatively and reproducibly. From each blood RNA sample, both TCR alpha and TCR beta chains were sequenced. Per the authors' processing: Samples had a median of about 90,000 TCRs, with a range from 23,224 to 690,600. V, J and CDR3 annotation of the TCR reads was carried out using the Decombinator software suite. For the PS versus PT1 abundance plots, all samples were subsampled to the same number of TCRs (28,000). TCRs were defined as expanded if absent before sensitization and observed at least eight times at the 2-week time point. The public reads were quality trimmed at Q25 with fastp and then assembled into clones with MiXCR by TCRdb, keeping productive beta chains. When rows share a CDR3 protein, they turn into one entry using the most common DNA and genes. TCRdb's processing, not the authors', yielded these V and J calls. The sample data list 380,000 or so distinct CDR3 sequences, and 4.8% of these were observed just once. The ten largest account for over 2% of the sample.

Overall results and qualifications from the work: The number of PT1 expanded TCRs positively correlated with patch test score, significant at thresholds 8, 16 and 32 but not 4. Because all patients had alopecia, a presumed autoimmune disease, the immune response of the patients might differ from that of healthy individuals. Expanded TCRs formed significantly more large CDR3 similarity clusters than pre-sensitization or healthy control sets, consistent with antigen-driven responses. After repeated subsampling, changes were observed in the strength of the expansion versus patch-test correlation and in the threshold at which the correlation became significant. The number of TCRs above 1 in 1000 frequency did not change with DPC sensitization; there was no evidence of global repertoire structure alterations.

Rearrangement joined TRBV7-9 to TRBJ2-7; TRBD2 might be the D gene, on 6 matching bases. The input for sequencing was whole blood, taken in connection with sensitization to the hapten diphenylcyclopropenone (DPC). This receptor was obtained from a woman aged 50 to 60 with alopecia areata. Some clones in this sample may be carry-over from other donors' samples. CDR3 region: CASGLGGYEQYF. Read as DNA, the sequence is TGTGCCAGCGGCTTGGGGGGTTACGAGCAGTACTTC.